The 25 T cell receptor beta chains below were found in one sample sequenced in a study of blood T cells in healthy people across ages. The use of a sample-barcoded 5' primer and a J-beta primer mix characterized a second PCR of 7 to 11 cycles. TCRdb processed the 5' RACE reads anew with MiXCR; each CDR3 protein has one entry. The repertoire includes approximately 2,000,000 distinct CDR3 sequences, about 39% of them detected once, and more than 20% sits in the top ten. Input material: blood. The receptors come from a human donor in good health.

The count of this clonotype is one. One end of the junction does not line up with germline, which may come from a read error. The chain recombines TRBV29-1 with TRBJ2-1; 14 nucleotides agree with TRBD2. Germline V CDR1 and CDR2: SQVTM, ANQGSEA. The length of the CDR3 is 17 residues. The CDR3 reads CSVARTSGGPSCNEQFF. The CDR3 bases are TGCAGCGTGGCTAGGACTAGCGGGGGGCCATCCTGCAATGAGCAGTTCTTC.

Concerning this clonotype: A much larger clone sits a single nucleotide away, making a read error possible. The chain uses TRBV29-1 and TRBJ2-3; 7 bases agree with TRBD2. CDR3 length equals 14 residues. The germline V gene has CDR1 SQVTM and CDR2 ANQGSEA. The CDR3 bases are TGCAGCGTTGAGGGAGGGGTCTACACAGATACGCAGTGTTTT. Translation gives CSVEGGVYTDTQCF.

The chain combines TRBV12-3 or TRBV12-4 with TRBJ2-1; 10 positions agree with TRBD2. V lost 3 bases and J lost 8; bases outside the gene matches: 4. The CDR3 has 14 residues. The CDR3 loop reads CASSLWLAGDEQFF. In nucleotides, the CDR3 is TGTGCCAGCAGTTTGTGGCTAGCGGGGGATGAGCAGTTCTTC.

This clonotype was found a few times. The rearrangement joins TRBV9 to TRBJ1-2, with D unresolved. This CDR3 region has 14 residues. From germline, CDR1 is SGDLS and CDR2 YYNGEE. Trimming shortened V by 4 bases and J by 1 base, and 11 bases separated the two germline ends. The CDR3 protein is CASSSRPINYGYTF. The CDR3 nucleotides read TGTGCCAGCAGCTCCCGCCCGATTAACTATGGCTACACCTTC.

The chain is built from TRBV20-1 and TRBJ1-1; D uncertain. CDR3 size: 14 residues. V shed 0 bases and J shed 2 bases, with 10 bases lying between them. Looked up from germline, CDR1 is DFQATT and CDR2 is SNEGSKA (reference sequence). The CDR3 region has the DNA TGCAGTGCTAGAGAGGGCAGGTTCAACACTGAAGCTTTCTTT. The encoded protein is CSAREGRFNTEAFF.

This clonotype is labeled as medium-sized. The chain links TRBV29-1 to TRBJ2-7; 9 bases fit TRBD1. This CDR3 has 17 amino acids. J lost 1 base, V lost 6 bases, and 16 bases had no gene match. From germline, CDR1 is SQVTM and CDR2 ANQGSEA. The DNA of the CDR3 is TGCAGCGTAATGGCGAGCCCCGGGACAGGGAGGTCCTACGAGCAGTACTTC. It is translated as CSVMASPGTGRSYEQYF.

The table lists this clonotype with a few counts. The chain has TRBV7-9 and TRBJ1-6; maybe TRBD1 (5 bases). The CDR3 has 14 amino acids. V was pared by 3 bases and J by 7 bases, with 10 bases between. The V gene's germline CDR1 is SEHNR and CDR2 FQNEAQ (reference sequence). CDR3 sequence reads: CASSLSSGNSPLHF. The CDR3 nucleotides are TGTGCCAGCAGCTTGAGCTCAGGGAATTCACCCCTCCACTTT.

This sequence joins TRBV12-3 or TRBV12-4 and TRBJ1-2; D is undetermined. This CDR3 spans 12 amino acids. V shed 2 bases and J shed 8 bases, with 9 bases lying between them. This chain's CDR3 is CASSLMSKGYTF. The CDR3 coding sequence is TGTGCCAGCAGTTTAATGTCCAAAGGCTACACCTTC.

The chain recombines TRBV5-6 with TRBJ2-1, with 10 positions matching TRBD2. Germline V gene sequence: CDR1 SGHDT, CDR2 YYEEEE. Trimming removed 2 bases from V and 5 bases from J; junction bases left unmatched: 7. This CDR3 region has 16 residues. The CDR3 loop reads CASSLSGGAANNEQFF. CDR3 sequence (DNA): TGTGCCAGCAGCTTAAGCGGGGGGGCTGCCAACAATGAGCAGTTCTTC.

The CDR3 nucleotides read TGCAGCGTTGAGGGGCTTTACTATGGCTACACCTTC. Translating gives CSVEGLYYGYTF. The V call is TRBV29-1, the J call TRBJ1-2, with a tentative D call TRBD1 (5 bases). CDR3 length: 12 amino acids. Trimming removed 3 bases from V and 3 bases from J, with 8 bases in between. Per the germline V gene, CDR1 is SQVTM and CDR2 is ANQGSEA. The full variable domain, its missing parts supplied by reference TRBV29-1 and TRBJ1-2, is SAVISQKPSRDICQRGTSLTIQCQVDSQVTMMFWYRQQPGQSLTLIATANQGSEATYESGFVIDKFPISRPNLTFSTLTVSNMSPEDSSIYLCSVEGLYYGYTFGSGTRLTVV.

This clonotype has just a few counts. This chain links TRBV20-1 with TRBJ1-2; tentative D call: TRBD1 (6 bases). CDR3 length: 13 amino acids. Trimming pared 6 bases from V and 4 bases from J, leaving 15 bases between. Germline values: CDR1 DFQATT, CDR2 SNEGSKA (reference sequence). The CDR3 nucleotides are TGCAGTGCGTCCGGAGGGGGGGCCTATGGCTACACCTTC. Its protein is CSASGGGAYGYTF.

This chain joins TRBV7-9 and TRBJ2-7; 7 bases fit TRBD2. V lost 4 bases to trimming and J lost 5 bases; unmatched junction nucleotides: 2. The length of the CDR3 is 12 residues. Germline lookup yields CDR1 SEHNR and CDR2 FQNEAQ (reference sequence). The CDR3 nucleotides are TGTGCCAGCAGCTATGGGACTAACGAGCAGTACTTC. This gives the protein CASSYGTNEQYF.

The chain combines TRBV20-1 with TRBJ1-1; D is perhaps TRBD1 (6 bases). The V end was cut by 5 bases, the J end by 0 bases, with 13 bases between. This CDR3 has 14 amino acids. Germline CDR1 DFQATT, CDR2 SNEGSKA (reference sequence). The CDR3 sequence is CSASGGQLNTEAFF. The CDR3 DNA sequence: TGCAGTGCTTCGGGGGGCCAACTGAACACTGAAGCTTTCTTT.

The chain has TRBV20-1 and TRBJ2-4; TRBD2 might be the D (7 bases). The DNA end is more similar to TRBJ2-7, so the J call may be wrong. Germline assignment: CDR1 DFQATT and CDR2 SNEGSKA (reference sequence). CDR3 length equals 14 residues. The DNA of the CDR3 is TGCAGTGCCCTAGTAGGGGGGGGCACATACGAGCAGTACTTC. Protein product: CSALVGGGTYEQYF.

V gene TRBV6-1 combines with J gene TRBJ1-5; D remains ambiguous. This CDR3 has 9 amino acids. V gave up 6 bases and J gave up 7 bases, with 1 base separating them. From germline, CDR1 is MNHNS and CDR2 SASEGT. Written as DNA, the CDR3 is TGTGCCAGCAGCCAGCCCCAGCATTTT. Its protein product is CASSQPQHF.

This clonotype was detected only a few times. This chain uses TRBV6-6 with TRBJ2-7; 7 nucleotides line up with TRBD1. Germline V lookup: CDR1 MNHNY, CDR2 SVGAGI (reference sequence). Trimming cost V 0 bases and J 3 bases; bases outside gene matches: 5. The CDR3 loop spans 15 amino acids. CDR3 bases: TGTGCCAGCAGTTACTCGCCGGGACAGTTCTACGAGCAGTACTTC. This sequence encodes CASSYSPGQFYEQYF.

This clonotype appeared once. V is TRBV7-2 and J is TRBJ1-4; D is uncertain. Trimming took 7 bases from V and 7 from J, leaving 22 bases between them. The length of the CDR3 is 16 residues. Germline-derived CDR1 and CDR2 are SGHTA and FQGNSA. The CDR3 DNA is TGTGCCAGCACCATCCGGGTGGGAGTAAAGAGTGAAAAACTGTTTTTT. It encodes CASTIRVGVKSEKLFF.

The gene calls are TRBV7-2 and TRBJ2-7; 7 bases are shared with TRBD2. The V and J ends lost 3 bases and 4 bases, in that order; junction bases with no gene match: 3. Germline loops: CDR1 SGHTA, CDR2 FQGNSA. This CDR3 is built from 13 residues. The CDR3 sequence is CASSFTSAYEQYF. CDR3 coding DNA: TGTGCCAGCAGCTTCACTAGCGCTTACGAGCAGTACTTC.

The chain combines TRBV14 with TRBJ2-1; perhaps TRBD1 as D (6 bases). The CDR3 runs to 14 residues. Between the trimmed V and J ends, which lost 2 bases and 14 bases, there was a span of 19 bases. The germline gives CDR1 SGHDN, CDR2 FVKESK. CDR3 sequence: CASSQTTGFGSEFF. The DNA of the CDR3 is TGTGCCAGCAGCCAAACAACAGGGTTTGGCTCGGAGTTCTTC.

The rearrangement joins TRBV29-1 to TRBJ2-1; the D is unclear. The germline CDR1 and CDR2 sequences are SQVTM and ANQGSEA. There are 12 residues in the CDR3. Deletions cut 1 base from V and 10 bases from J, with 11 bases between. The chain's CDR3 is CSVEASSYEQFF. The CDR3 coding sequence is TGCAGCGTTGAAGCCAGCTCCTACGAGCAGTTCTTC.

On this clonotype: One base away lies a much larger clone, so this may be a sequencing read error. CDR3 amino acids: CASSFTDGLETQFF. CDR3 coding DNA: TGCGCCAGCAGCTTTACGGACGGTCTCGAGACCCAGTTCTTC. The chain combines TRBV5-1 with TRBJ2-5, with unresolved D. The end of the DNA aligns better with TRBJ2-1, so the J call may be wrong. This CDR3 has 14 residues. The germline gives CDR1 SGHRS, CDR2 YFSETQ.

Here the CDR3 reads CASRKGPYSYNEQFF. In nucleotides, the CDR3 is TGTGCCAGCAGGAAGGGACCTTACTCCTACAATGAGCAGTTCTTC. This chain uses TRBV12-3 or TRBV12-4 with TRBJ2-1; the D call may be TRBD1 or TRBD2 (5 bases each). The CDR3 totals 15 residues. Trimming shortened V by 6 bases and J by 0 bases, and 12 bases separated the two germline ends.

Comments on this clonotype: Mismatch with germline at one junction end may stem from a read error. V gene TRBV7-8 combines with J gene TRBJ2-3; D gene uncertain. There are 15 residues in the CDR3. The germline V gene has CDR1 SGHVS and CDR2 FQNEAQ. The CDR3 here is CASSYGSPRTDAQYF. CDR3 nucleotides: TGTGCCAGCAGCTATGGTTCTCCTCGCACAGATGCGCAGTATTTT.

The chain uses TRBV20-1 and TRBJ2-7; 13 nucleotides agree with TRBD2. V lost 5 bases and J lost 2; bases outside the gene matches: 9. Germline CDR1 and CDR2: DFQATT and SNEGSKA (reference sequence). This CDR3 is built from 16 residues. CDR3 in DNA: TGCAGTGCTGCGACTAGCGGGGGGCCCGCAACCTACGAGCAGTACTTC. It translates to CSAATSGGPATYEQYF.

Only a few counts were recorded for this clonotype. V and J are TRBV20-1 and TRBJ2-1; 7 bases fit TRBD1. Trimming cost V 4 bases and J 7 bases; bases outside gene matches: 7. Germline loops: CDR1 DFQATT, CDR2 SNEGSKA (reference sequence). The CDR3 extends over 13 amino acids. CDR3 region: CSAIDRVSNEQFF. CDR3 in DNA: TGCAGTGCTATCGACAGGGTGTCTAATGAGCAGTTCTTC.